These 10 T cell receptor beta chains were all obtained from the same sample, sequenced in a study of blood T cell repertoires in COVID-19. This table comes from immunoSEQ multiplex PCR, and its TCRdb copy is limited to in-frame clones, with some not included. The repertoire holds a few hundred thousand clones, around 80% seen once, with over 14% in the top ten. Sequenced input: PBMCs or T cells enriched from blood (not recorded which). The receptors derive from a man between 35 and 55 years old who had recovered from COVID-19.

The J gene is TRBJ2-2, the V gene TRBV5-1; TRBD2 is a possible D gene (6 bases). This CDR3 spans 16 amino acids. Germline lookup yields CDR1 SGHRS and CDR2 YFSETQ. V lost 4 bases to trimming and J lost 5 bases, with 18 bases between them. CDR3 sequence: CASSPPVVGRTGELFF. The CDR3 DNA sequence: TGCGCCAGCAGCCCTCCTGTTGTGGGGAGGACCGGGGAGCTGTTTTTT. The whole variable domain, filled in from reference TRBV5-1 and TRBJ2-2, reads KAGVTQTPRYLIKTRGQQVTLSCSPISGHRSVSWYQQTPGQGLQFLFEYFSETQRNKGNFPGRFSGRQFSNSRSEMNVSTLELGDSALYLCASSPPVVGRTGELFFGEGSRLTVL.

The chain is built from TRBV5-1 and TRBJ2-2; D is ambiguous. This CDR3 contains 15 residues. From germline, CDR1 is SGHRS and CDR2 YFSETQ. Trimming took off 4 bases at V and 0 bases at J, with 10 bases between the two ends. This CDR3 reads CASSHKLPNTGELFF. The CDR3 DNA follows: TGCGCCAGCAGCCATAAGCTCCCGAACACCGGGGAGCTGTTTTTT.

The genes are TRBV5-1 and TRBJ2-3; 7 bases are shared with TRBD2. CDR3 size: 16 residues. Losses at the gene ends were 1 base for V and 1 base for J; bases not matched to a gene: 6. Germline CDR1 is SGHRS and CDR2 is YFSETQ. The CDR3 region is CASSLLAGDRTDTQYF. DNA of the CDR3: TGCGCCAGCAGCTTGCTGGCGGGGGACCGCACAGATACGCAGTATTTT.

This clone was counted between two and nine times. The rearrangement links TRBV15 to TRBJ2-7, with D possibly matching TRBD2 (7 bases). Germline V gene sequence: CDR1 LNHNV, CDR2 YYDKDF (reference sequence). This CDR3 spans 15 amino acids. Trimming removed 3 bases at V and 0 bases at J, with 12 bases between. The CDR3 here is CATSRSRGGSYEQYF. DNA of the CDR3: TGTGCCACCAGCAGGTCGAGGGGGGGCTCCTACGAGCAGTACTTC.

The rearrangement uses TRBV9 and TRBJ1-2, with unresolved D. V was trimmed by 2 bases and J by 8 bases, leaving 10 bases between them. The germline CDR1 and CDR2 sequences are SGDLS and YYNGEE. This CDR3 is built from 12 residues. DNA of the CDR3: TGTGCCAGCAGCGTGGCCACTACGGGCTACACCTTC. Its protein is CASSVATTGYTF.

For the CDR3, the DNA is TGCGCCAGCAGTCCAGACAGGGAGACCTACGAGCAGTACTTC. The encoded protein is CASSPDRETYEQYF. The rearrangement uses TRBV5-1 and TRBJ2-7; TRBD1 aligns across 7 bases. Germline CDR1 reads SGHRS; CDR2 reads YFSETQ. This CDR3 has 14 amino acids. V was clipped by 5 bases and J by 2 bases; unmatched bases: 7.

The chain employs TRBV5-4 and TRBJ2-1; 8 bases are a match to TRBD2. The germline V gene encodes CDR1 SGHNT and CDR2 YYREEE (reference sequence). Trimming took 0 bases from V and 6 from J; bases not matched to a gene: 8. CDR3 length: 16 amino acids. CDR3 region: CASSLGAGTRGNEQFF. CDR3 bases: TGTGCCAGCAGCTTGGGGGCCGGGACTAGAGGCAATGAGCAGTTCTTC.

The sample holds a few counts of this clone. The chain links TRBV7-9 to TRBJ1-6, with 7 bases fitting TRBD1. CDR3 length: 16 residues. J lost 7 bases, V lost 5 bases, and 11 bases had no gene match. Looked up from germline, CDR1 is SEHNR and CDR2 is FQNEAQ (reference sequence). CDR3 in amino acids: CASSPADRAYNSPLHF. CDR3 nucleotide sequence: TGTGCCAGCAGCCCGGCCGACAGGGCATACAATTCACCCCTCCACTTT.

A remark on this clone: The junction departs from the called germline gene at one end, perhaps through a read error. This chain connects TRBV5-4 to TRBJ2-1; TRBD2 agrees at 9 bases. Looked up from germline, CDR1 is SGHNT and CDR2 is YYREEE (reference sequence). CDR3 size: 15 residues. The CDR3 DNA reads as TGTGCCAGCAGGTTGGAGGGACTAGCCCACAATGAGCAGTTCTTC. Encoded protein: CASRLEGLAHNEQFF.

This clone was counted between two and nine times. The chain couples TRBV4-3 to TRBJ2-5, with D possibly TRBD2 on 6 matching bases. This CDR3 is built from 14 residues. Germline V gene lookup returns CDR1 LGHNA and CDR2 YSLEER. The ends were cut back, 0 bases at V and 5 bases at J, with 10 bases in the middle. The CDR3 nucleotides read TGCGCCAGCAGCCAAGACCGGGGGAGGGAGACCCAGTACTTC. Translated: CASSQDRGRETQYF.